These 17 T cell receptor beta chains were sequenced from one sample in a study of monozygotic twins with inflammatory bowel disease. For each CDR3 protein, TCRdb gives one entry from its re-call of the 5' RACE reads, without DNA. Its table records about 380,000 distinct CDR3 sequences. Sequencing used blood. The receptors originated from a human donor with ulcerative colitis or Crohn's disease, or a healthy co-twin of an affected twin (not recorded which).

V usage is TRBV6-2 or TRBV6-3 and J usage is TRBJ1-5; lacking DNA, the TRBD1 call made by TCRdb goes unchecked. The germline V gene encodes CDR1 MNHEY and CDR2 SVGEGT. This CDR3 has 13 residues. The CDR3 sequence is CASSPPSNQPQHF.

This rearrangement joins TRBV5-5 to TRBJ2-1. The CDR3 is 13 residues long. The germline CDR1 and CDR2 sequences are SGHKS and YYEKEE (reference sequence). This CDR3 is CASSLEVYNEQFF.

V usage is TRBV7-2 and J usage is TRBJ2-7; as DNA is missing, the TRBD2 call by TCRdb cannot be tested. CDR1 is SGHTA and CDR2 is FQGNSA in the germline V gene. The CDR3 totals 14 residues. The CDR3 is CASSPTRTRGEQYF.

V and J are TRBV5-1 and TRBJ2-5. The CDR3 contains 16 residues. CDR1 and CDR2 from the germline V gene are SGHRS and YFSETQ. The CDR3 protein is CASSPGQAGVQETQYF.

The chain joins TRBV20-1 to TRBJ2-7; TCRdb's D gene call, TRBD1, goes unchecked for lack of DNA. CDR1 DFQATT and CDR2 SNEGSKA come from the germline V gene (reference sequence). This CDR3 comprises 16 residues. The CDR3 protein is CSARPPEVAGAYEQYF.

The V call is TRBV6-5, the J call TRBJ2-1; TCRdb's D call, TRBD2, is unchecked because there is no DNA. The CDR3 has 13 residues. Germline V gene lookup returns CDR1 MNHEY and CDR2 SVGAGI. CDR3 in amino acids: CASSYGPWDEQFF.

The genes are TRBV7-7 and TRBJ2-5. Germline CDR1 and CDR2: SSHAT and FNYEAQ (reference sequence). The CDR3 spans 15 residues. The CDR3 region is CASSSRSGHQETQYF.

The gene calls are TRBV6-1 and TRBJ2-7; without DNA, the TCRdb call of TRBD1 cannot be checked. CDR3 length: 18 residues. Germline values: CDR1 MNHNS, CDR2 SASEGT. This chain's CDR3 is CASSPFPTGTGESYEQYF.

The chain joins TRBV3-1 to TRBJ1-5. The CDR3 is 15 residues long. Germline loops: CDR1 LGHDT, CDR2 YNNKEL (reference sequence). CDR3 region: CASSQGMYSNQPQHF.

The CDR3 spells CASSLGFPGGTNTEAFF. The rearrangement uses TRBV27 and TRBJ1-1; the TCRdb D gene call, TRBD1, has no DNA to confirm it. The germline V gene has CDR1 MNHEY and CDR2 SMNVEV (reference sequence). There are 17 residues in the CDR3.

The chain links TRBV24-1 to TRBJ2-5; without DNA, the TCRdb call of TRBD1 cannot be checked. Germline-derived CDR1 and CDR2 are KGHDR and SFDVKD. The CDR3 is 15 amino acids. The chain's CDR3 is CATSDSWGLRETQYF.

J is TRBJ1-1 and V is TRBV7-9; lacking DNA, the TRBD1 call made by TCRdb goes unchecked. This CDR3 has 13 amino acids. The germline gives CDR1 SEHNR, CDR2 FQNEAQ (reference sequence). The CDR3 spells CASSIAGASEAFF.

This chain links TRBV20-1 with TRBJ2-3; TCRdb reports TRBD1, a call that lacks DNA to check it against. This CDR3 has 13 residues. Per germline, CDR1 DFQATT and CDR2 SNEGSKA (reference sequence). This CDR3 reads CSARVQGGDTQYF.

The chain has TRBV19 and TRBJ1-4; TCRdb's D call, TRBD1, is unchecked because there is no DNA. The CDR3 has 14 residues. Germline V lookup: CDR1 LNHDA, CDR2 SQIVND (reference sequence). This chain's CDR3 is CASSYRAPNEKLFF.

The V gene is TRBV9, the J gene TRBJ2-1; lacking DNA, the TRBD2 call made by TCRdb goes unchecked. The CDR3 is made up of 14 amino acids. CDR1 is SGDLS and CDR2 is YYNGEE in the germline V gene. The CDR3 reads CASSLGLVWAEQFF. The whole variable domain, filled in from reference TRBV9 and TRBJ2-1, reads DSGVTQTPKHLITATGQRVTLRCSPRSGDLSVYWYQQSLDQGLQFLIQYYNGEERAKGNILERFSAQQFPDLHSELNLSSLELGDSALYFCASSLGLVWAEQFFGPGTRLTVL.

The rearrangement uses TRBV4-1 and TRBJ2-3. This CDR3 is built from 16 residues. Germline CDR1 MGHRA, CDR2 YSYEKL. CDR3 residues: CASSQDGGGSRDTQYF.

The chain has TRBV9 and TRBJ2-1; TCRdb reports TRBD2, a call that lacks DNA to check it against. CDR3 length equals 16 residues. Germline values: CDR1 SGDLS, CDR2 YYNGEE. The CDR3 sequence is CASSARDLRTAGEQFF.